The text below deals with one T cell receptor beta chain. The antigen remains unidentified. The sample belongs to a study of beta chain features in type 1 diabetes. The wider study: Cell yields, gender and age were similar in healthy donors and patients.

The CDR3 covers 16 residues. The germline gives CDR1 ENHRY, CDR2 SYGVKD. V lost 6 bases and J 2 bases, leaving 19 bases between the germline ends. Findings and caveats of the study: Moderately but significantly shorter TCRB CDR3s were found in Type 1 diabetes patients in all four CD4+ subsets. High-TCR-expressing cells could be over-represented by cDNA sequencing.

The investigators reverse transcribed all of the isolated RNA, so they sequenced expressed TCRB transcripts. The repertoire was sequenced with immunoSEQ multiplex PCR; TCRdb's copy has only in-frame clones and lacks some. The sample gives 500,000 to 850,000 clones, over 12% of which show up once; roughly 0.04% is in the top ten. Isolation of CD4+ naive, central memory, regulatory and stem cell-like memory cells was achieved by sorting via CD45RO/CCR7/CD25/CD127/CD95/CD27. Sorted cells reached over 95% purity in every population. This chain links TRBV10-3 with TRBJ1-2; possibly TRBD1 for D (5 bases). Source material: naive CD4+ T cells from blood. The TCR comes from a young man with type 1 diabetes. Here the CDR3 reads CAISFNRGGENYGYTF. CDR3 DNA sequence: TGTGCCATCAGCTTCAACCGGGGGGGTGAAAACTATGGCTACACCTTC.